This note documents a single T cell receptor beta chain sequence. Its target is not known. The junction and the germline gene differ at one end; a read error may be behind it. The data belong to a study of cytomegalovirus exposure and HLA in healthy donors. Study-level results: TCR beta V- and J-gene trimming was later associated with a missense DCLRE1C variant.

Looked up from germline, CDR1 is SGHRS and CDR2 is YFSETQ. The CDR3 is made up of 16 amino acids. 13 Jbeta primers and 60 Vbeta primers were used for the PCR. Here immunoSEQ multiplex PCR was the method, and the copy in TCRdb shows in-frame clones only, minus some. The data contain approximately 150,000 clones, around 80% of them singletons. Regarding donors, all were healthy bone marrow donors. The chain carries TRBV5-1 and TRBJ1-1, with 8 bases matching TRBD1. The receptor was isolated from a man aged 35 to 55 in good health and CMV-seronegative. Sequences were obtained from PBMCs. CDR3 in amino acids: CASSLAYRGLNTEAFF. The CDR3 coding sequence is TGCGCCAGCAGCTTGGCGTACAGGGGGTTGAATACTGAAGCTTTCTTT.